This TCR beta chain was recovered during a study of T-cell reconstitution after alpha-beta-depleted transplantation in children. V lost 4 bases, J lost 0 bases, and 7 bases lay in between. The CDR3 contains 13 residues. The germline V gene has CDR1 SGHRS and CDR2 YFSETQ. This clonotype turned up a few times. The authors prepared the TCRbeta library with unique molecular identifiers. TCRdb re-called the PCR reads through MiXCR, storing one row per CDR3 protein. Among hundreds of thousands of distinct CDR3 sequences listed, 32% were seen once. This clonotype originated in a human donor who donated a stem cell graft to a child with aplastic anemia. The chain recombines TRBV5-1 with TRBJ1-2; no reliable D call. Material: PBMCs from the stem cell graft donor, obtained from the stem cell graft. The CDR3 reads CASSEPPNYGYTF. CDR3 sequence (DNA): TGCGCCAGCAGCGAACCTCCTAACTATGGCTACACCTTC.